Reported below is one T cell receptor (beta chain). Repertoires were generated with immunoSEQ multiplex PCR, while TCRdb's copy carries only in-frame clones and drops some. This sample has approximately 350,000 clones, with approximately 89% found just once. V lost 1 base to trimming and J lost 4 bases; unmatched junction nucleotides: 16. There are 19 residues in the CDR3. Looked up from germline, CDR1 is SGHDT and CDR2 is YYEEEE. This entry is derived from a study of blood T cell repertoires in COVID-19. Study summary: The study drew acute and convalescent COVID-19 samples from the United States, Italy and Spain.

The sample comprised peripheral blood. The sequence was obtained from a woman younger than 30 who had recovered from COVID-19. The chain links TRBV5-6 to TRBJ2-2; TRBD1 agrees at 7 bases. The CDR3 DNA reads as TGTGCCAGCAGCTTGCCCAGACTGACAGGGCGGCTTGGCACCGGGGAGCTGTTTTTT. Its protein product is CASSLPRLTGRLGTGELFF.